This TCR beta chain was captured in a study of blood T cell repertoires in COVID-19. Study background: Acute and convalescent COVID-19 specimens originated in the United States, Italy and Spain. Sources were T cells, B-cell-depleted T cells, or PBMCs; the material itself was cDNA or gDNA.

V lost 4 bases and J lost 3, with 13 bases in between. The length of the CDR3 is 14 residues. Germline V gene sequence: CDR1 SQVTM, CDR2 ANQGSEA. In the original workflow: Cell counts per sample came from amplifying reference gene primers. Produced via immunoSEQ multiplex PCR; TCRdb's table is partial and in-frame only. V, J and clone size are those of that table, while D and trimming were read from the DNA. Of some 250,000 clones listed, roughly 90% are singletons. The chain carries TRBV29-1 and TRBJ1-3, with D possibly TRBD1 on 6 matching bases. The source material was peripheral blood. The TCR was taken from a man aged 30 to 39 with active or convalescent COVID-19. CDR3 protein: CSVGDTGGGNTIYF. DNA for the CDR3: TGCAGCGTTGGGGACACCGGTGGTGGAAACACCATATATTTT.